This T cell receptor (beta chain) was recorded in a study of T cells in tuberculosis. General observations from the study: Active tuberculosis patients had shorter CDR3-alpha; the beta difference was nonsignificant. Active tuberculosis TCR-alpha repertoires lay closer to GMM-specific TCRs than IGRA-negative controls, suggesting clonal expansion. A GMM-specific repertoire classifier reached about 90% accuracy, AUROC about 0.9.

On this clone: What it binds is not known.

Here immunoSEQ multiplex PCR was the method, and the copy in TCRdb shows in-frame clones only, minus some. The sample lists some 34,000 clones, 85% to 95% seen once, with roughly 7.2% in the top ten. Sequencing was done on a sample of PBMCs. The clonotype originates from a donor aged 10 to 29 with latent tuberculosis or without tuberculosis infection.

The DNA of the CDR3 is TGCGCCAGCAGAAGGGTGGCCCCGGGACTAGCGGAATCCTACAATGAGCAGTTCTTC. Translating it yields CASRRVAPGLAESYNEQFF. V usage is TRBV5-1 and J usage is TRBJ2-1; 11 bases fit TRBD2. V shed 5 bases and J 1 base; nucleotides not matched to a gene: 14. The V gene's germline CDR1 is SGHRS and CDR2 YFSETQ. This CDR3 contains 19 residues.